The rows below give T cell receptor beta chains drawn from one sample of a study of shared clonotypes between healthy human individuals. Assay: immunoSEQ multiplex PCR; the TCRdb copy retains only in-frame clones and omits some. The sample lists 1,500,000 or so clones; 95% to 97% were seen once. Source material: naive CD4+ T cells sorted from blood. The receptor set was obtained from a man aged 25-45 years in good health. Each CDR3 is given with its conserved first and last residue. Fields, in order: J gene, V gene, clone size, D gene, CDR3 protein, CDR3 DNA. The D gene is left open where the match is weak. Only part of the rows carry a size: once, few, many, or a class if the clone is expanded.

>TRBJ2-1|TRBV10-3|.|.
CAISEKNWDEQFF
TGTGCCATCAGTGAGAAGAATTGGGATGAGCAGTTCTTC
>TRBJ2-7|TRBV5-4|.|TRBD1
CASSLQGVRDEQYF
TGTGCCAGCAGCTTACAGGGGGTTAGGGACGAGCAGTACTTC
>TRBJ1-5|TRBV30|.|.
CAWKYSNQPQHF
TGTGCCTGGAAGTATAGCAATCAGCCCCAGCATTTT
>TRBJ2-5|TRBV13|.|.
CASSLPTVLETQYF
TGTGCCAGCAGCCTACCGACAGTGTTGGAGACCCAGTACTTC
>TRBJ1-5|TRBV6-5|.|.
CASSTWLGDQPQHF
TGTGCCAGCAGTACGTGGTTGGGGGATCAGCCCCAGCATTTT
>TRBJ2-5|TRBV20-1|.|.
CSALKETQYF
TGCAGTGCGTTGAAAGAGACCCAGTACTTC
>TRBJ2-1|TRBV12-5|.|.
CASATLGNEQFF
TGTGCTAGTGCTACCCTAGGGAATGAGCAGTTCTTC
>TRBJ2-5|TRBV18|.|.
CASSRGVQETQYF
TGTGCCAGCTCAAGAGGGGTCCAAGAGACCCAGTACTTC
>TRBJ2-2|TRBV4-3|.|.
CASSQESSFGTGELFF
TGCGCCAGCAGCCAAGAGAGTAGTTTTGGGACCGGGGAGCTGTTTTTT
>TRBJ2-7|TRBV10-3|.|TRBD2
CAISERGGRWDSYEQYF
TGTGCCATCAGTGAGAGGGGAGGGAGGTGGGACTCCTACGAGCAGTACTTC
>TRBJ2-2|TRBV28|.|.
CASSFGTGELFF
TGTGCCAGCAGTTTCGGCACCGGGGAGCTGTTTTTT
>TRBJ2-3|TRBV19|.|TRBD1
CASRASRAGQGTDTQYF
TGTGCCAGTAGGGCCTCTCGGGCGGGACAGGGCACAGATACGCAGTATTTT
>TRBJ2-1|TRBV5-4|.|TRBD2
CASSSAVAGFNEQFF
TGTGCCAGCAGCTCAGCGGTAGCGGGATTCAATGAGCAGTTCTTC
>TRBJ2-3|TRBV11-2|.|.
CASSLAPDQYPTDTQYF
TGTGCCAGCAGCTTAGCCCCTGACCAGTATCCTACAGATACGCAGTATTTT
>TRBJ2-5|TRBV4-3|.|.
CASSQGRFRTQETQYF
TGCGCCAGCAGCCAAGGGCGCTTCCGTACCCAAGAGACCCAGTACTTC
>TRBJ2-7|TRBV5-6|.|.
CASSLGGYEQYF
TGTGCCAGCAGCTTGGGGGGATACGAGCAGTACTTC
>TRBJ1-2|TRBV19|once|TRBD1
CASSIDRGRTNYGYTF
TGTGCCAGTAGTATTGACAGGGGAAGGACTAACTATGGCTACACCTTC
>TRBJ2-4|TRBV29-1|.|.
CSAFTADIQYF
TGCAGCGCCTTCACCGCGGACATTCAGTACTTC
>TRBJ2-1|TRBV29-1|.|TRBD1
CSGGTGRGQFF
TGCAGCGGCGGGACAGGGCGGGGGCAGTTCTTC
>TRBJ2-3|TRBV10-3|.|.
CAGRRDSTDTQYF
TGTGCCGGCAGGCGGGACAGCACAGATACGCAGTATTTT
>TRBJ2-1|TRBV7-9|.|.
CASPERASDRSYNEQFF
TGTGCCAGCCCCGAGAGAGCTTCGGATCGGAGCTACAATGAGCAGTTCTTC
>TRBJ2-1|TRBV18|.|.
CASSPLASMDDNEQFF
TGTGCCAGCTCACCACTCGCATCGATGGACGATAATGAGCAGTTCTTC
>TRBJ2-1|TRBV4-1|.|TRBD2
CASSQIGREGRNEQFF
TGCGCCAGCAGCCAAATAGGGCGGGAGGGCCGGAATGAGCAGTTCTTC
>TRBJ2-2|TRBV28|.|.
CASSFINVNGKNTGELFF
TGTGCCAGCAGTTTTATTAACGTAAACGGGAAGAACACCGGGGAGCTGTTTTTT
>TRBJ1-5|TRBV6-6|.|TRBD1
CASSLGQHNQPQHF
TGTGCCAGCAGTTTGGGACAGCACAATCAGCCCCAGCATTTT